This T cell receptor (delta chain) was sequenced during a study of TRDV2 sequences in healthy donors (dated by TCRdb to 2019 to 2021). Looking at the study overall: Over 15 single-cell-derived gamma9delta2 T cell clones spanning the full range of antitumor activity were TCR-sequenced and traced within the bulk repertoire.

Broader findings and caveats from the paper: The TCRdelta clonotypes of several highly reactive clones appeared rare, since those clonotypes could not be detected in the bulk sequencing data from the donors of those clones. Although the observed TCRdelta repertoires were highly focused, the frequency of a clonotype did not correlate with the antitumor functional potential of the respective clone.

The method behind the library was PCR. Sequencing took place on an Illumina MiSeq. As for the original processing: When TRDV repertoire clonotype frequencies were reported, any clonotype that had only a single read was left out. After TCRdb called clones again from the public reads with CATT, rows with identical DNA were merged. The V and J calls reflect TCRdb's pipeline rather than the authors' work. A total of 2,000 to 2,500 delta-chain clones appear in this sample, roughly 65% of them only once. Clones ranked in the top ten supply 12% to 15% of the sample. This clone turned up a few times. This clone's antigen is unknown. Base qualities are not recorded, but no much larger clone differs from it by a single base. Compared with germline, V lacks 3 bases and J lacks 0 bases; bases without a gene match: 9. The CDR3 runs 16 residues from the cysteine to the phenylalanine. Only the CDR3 portion is preserved as DNA: 48 bases, with reading frame beginning at the first base. According to the germline V gene, CDR1 reads GEAIGNYY and CDR2 reads EKD.

To follow how often functionally characterized gamma9delta2 T cell clones showed up, the researchers ran bulk sequencing on complete TCR delta chain (Vdelta2) repertoires. The Dutch blood bank supplied purchased peripheral blood from anonymous healthy donors. The gamma9delta2 T cells analyzed in the study were derived from peripheral blood of healthy donors. Sequenced input: Vd2+ gamma-delta T cells from blood. Interpreted using the paper, the cell subset or site label stands for: TCR Vdelta2-expressing (gamma9delta2) T cells. The source of this sequence is a human donor in good health. The sequence links TRDV2 to TRDJ1; 7 central bases correspond to TRDD3. In nucleotides, the sequence is TGTGCCTGTGACTCTCCTTGGGGGACCTACACCGATAAACTCATCTTT. Its translation reads: CACDSPWGTYTDKLIF.